What follows is one T cell receptor (beta chain) and its context. Its recognized antigen is unknown. Its ends do not fully match the called genes, so a read error is possible. Other DNA sequences within the sample encode an identical CDR3. The donors were healthy, HIV-negative adults with no recently reported acute infections or vaccinations. Every donor was a Caucasian adult residing in Nashville, Tennessee, USA. CD4+ T cells were enriched by magnetic negative selection; naive cells were then positively selected on CD45RA, and the negative fraction formed the memory subset. Blood was collected by leukapheresis, and PBMCs were isolated by Ficoll-Histopaque density gradient centrifugation and then cryopreserved in liquid nitrogen vapor phase. Purity and quantity of every magnetically sorted T cell population were checked by analytical flow cytometry. Genomic DNA was isolated from every sorted fraction and measured by UV absorbance on a Nanodrop 2000c.

In the germline V gene (reference sequence), CDR1 corresponds to GTSNPN and CDR2 to SVGIG. The CDR3 goes from the cysteine to the phenylalanine over 15 residues. Here the CDR3 DNA is all that survives: 45 bases in frame from base 1. This sample was taken from a study of shared clonotypes between healthy human individuals (dated by TCRdb to between 2020 and 2021). With regard to the full study: Three men and two women, aged 18 to 49 years, made up the cohort. To estimate repertoire size and how much clonotypes are shared between individuals, the study performed deep sequencing of blood TCR repertoires from roughly five healthy adults. Per donor, leukapheresis produced somewhere between about 0.9 and 9.5 billion PBMCs. Per donor, three plates each were used for CD4 naive and CD4 memory, two for CD8 naive, and one for CD8 memory. To increase sequencing depth and limit assay-specific biases, different laboratories used diverse techniques to prepare libraries and sequence TCR repertoires.

TCR CDR3 regions were amplified from genomic DNA by multiplex PCR using the deep immunoSEQ assay. Extracted genomic DNA from each cell subset was distributed evenly across all wells of several immunoSEQ 96-well plates, and each plate was treated as a replicate. For sorted subsets, about 220 ng of genomic DNA, equivalent to about 30,000 T cell genomes, went into each replicate PCR. Purified libraries were measured with a Qubit 3.0 fluorometer, size-checked on a Bioanalyzer 2100, and measured again with the KAPA Library Quantification kit. Each immunoSEQ 96-well plate was sequenced on its own single-read 150-cycle Illumina NextSeq 550 flow cell. From the authors' description of their analysis: Because the immunoSEQ output included only junctional sequences and no quality scores, the filtering could not be the same as the filtering used for full-length reads. To assign V/J genes and CDR3, sequences were annotated against IMGT germline references using PyIR, a Python wrapper for IgBLAST v1.9. Reads were filtered out if the reads had weak V/J assignments (E-value above 1e-6), no CDR3, stop codons, out-of-frame junctions, or ambiguous translated residues. V3J clonotypes were defined as sequences sharing the same inferred V gene, J gene, and CDR3 amino acid sequence. To compute the percentage overlap between repertoires, the number of shared unique clonotypes was divided by the size of the smaller repertoire. Repertoire richness was assessed with RTK rarefaction, the Chao1 estimator, and Recon v2.1 estimates of unobserved clonotypes. Generation probabilities for all TCRbeta clonotypes obtained by the gDNA method from several donors were computed using OLGA. As stored in TCRdb, this immuneACCESS dataset retains in-frame rearrangements with V and J assigned. A fraction of the clones does not appear; measured against another copy, unresolved V genes explain less than half of the discrepancy, and the remainder lacks a known reason. V and J calls and clone size come straight from that table; D and trimming were deduced from the DNA. Counted in this sample were roughly 1,600,000 clones; less than 99% of them appeared once. 0.36% of the sample rests with the top ten.

What the study reported, not specific to this receptor: Compared with non-shared clonotypes, the clonotypes found in all four sorted-subset donors had higher generation probabilities. Only blood was sampled, and tissue TCR repertoires likely differ from those in blood. Approximately 5% of naive CD4, 3.5% of naive CD8, approximately 2.2% of memory CD4, and about 0.4% of memory CD8 clonotypes were shared across several donors. The small number of donors limited the genetic and exposure-history diversity represented. Estimated clonotype richness was generally larger for naive than for memory subsets. Pairwise subsampling led to the expectation that sequencing depth would affect the degree of clonotype sharing among donors. Even with the large sequencing depth, rarefaction of the sorted-subset datasets indicated that sequencing was incomplete.

The sample comprised naive CD4+ T cells sorted from blood. According to the study, the label for this sample's cell subset or site signals: CD45RA+ positively selected. The V and J segments used are TRBV30 and TRBJ2-1, with 7 central nucleotides matching TRBD1. The TCR originated in a man aged 25 to 40 in good health. DNA sequence: TGTGCCTGGAGTGTAAACAGGGGAGCCTACAATGAACAGTTCTTC. This encodes CAWSVNRGAYNEQFF.